These T cell receptor beta chains were read from a single sample in a study of blood T cell repertoires in COVID-19. Profiling relied on immunoSEQ multiplex PCR, and the TCRdb table lists in-frame clones only, not all of them. Of approximately 250,000 clones in the sample, 80% to 95% are singletons; the top ten hold 2.8%. Sequences were obtained from PBMCs or T cells enriched from blood (not recorded which). The receptors were gathered from a man aged 40-50 years who had been exposed to COVID-19. CDR3s include the opening cysteine and the closing phenylalanine or tryptophan. The order of the fields is CDR3 protein, V gene, J gene.

cdr3_aa: CASSSLAGGEQFF
v_call: TRBV11-3
j_call: TRBJ2-1

cdr3_aa: CASSTPTPPSWQPQHF
v_call: TRBV19
j_call: TRBJ1-5

cdr3_aa: CASSLRAGGEKLFF
v_call: TRBV27
j_call: TRBJ1-4

cdr3_aa: CASSYQGGVLVGYTF
v_call: TRBV6-5
j_call: TRBJ1-2

cdr3_aa: CASRKQGAKGTEAFF
v_call: TRBV2
j_call: TRBJ1-1

cdr3_aa: CASSLLAANTGELFF
v_call: TRBV7-3
j_call: TRBJ2-2

cdr3_aa: CASSLGDYGYTF
v_call: TRBV5-1
j_call: TRBJ1-2

cdr3_aa: CATSEVSGGSSSYNEQFF
v_call: TRBV24-1
j_call: TRBJ2-1

cdr3_aa: CASSLLPRPYEQYF
v_call: TRBV11-2
j_call: TRBJ2-7

cdr3_aa: CASSQLAKVGTGELFF
v_call: TRBV13
j_call: TRBJ2-2

cdr3_aa: CASSQLTSLYEQYF
v_call: TRBV28
j_call: TRBJ2-7

cdr3_aa: CATSATRTGGNQPQHF
v_call: TRBV24-1
j_call: TRBJ1-5